These 2 T cell receptor beta chains were sequenced from one sample in a study of CD8+ T cells in alopecia areata. Treatment of the sample: oral pan-JAK inhibitor, 5-10 mg twice daily. In each case, RNA was isolated and then reverse transcribed into cDNA as the sequencing template. Repertoires were generated with immunoSEQ multiplex PCR, while TCRdb's copy carries only in-frame clones and drops some. In the table there are roughly 220,000 clones, approximately 67% of which are singletons. Sequences were derived from CD4+ T cells sorted from blood, sampled at week 44, from a patient treated with tofacitinib. The source is a human donor with alopecia areata.

As to this clone: Different DNA sequences within this sample yield the same CDR3. This chain links TRBV5-1 with TRBJ2-5, with D unresolved. CDR3 length: 14 residues. Trimming pared 0 bases from V and 2 bases from J, leaving 8 bases between. Germline CDR1 reads SGHRS; CDR2 reads YFSETQ. CDR3 region: CASSLDSKQETQYF. The CDR3 DNA reads TGCGCCAGCAGCTTGGACAGCAAACAAGAGACCCAGTACTTC. The whole variable domain, remainder taken from reference TRBV5-1 and TRBJ2-5, is KAGVTQTPRYLIKTRGQQVTLSCSPISGHRSVSWYQQTPGQGLQFLFEYFSETQRNKGNFPGRFSGRQFSNSRSEMNVSTLELGDSALYLCASSLDSKQETQYFGPGTRLLVL.

The rearrangement uses TRBV19 and TRBJ2-5; D perhaps matches TRBD1 (5 bases). This CDR3 comprises 13 residues. V lost 3 bases to trimming and J lost 3 bases, with 8 bases between them. Germline V gene data show CDR1 as LNHDA and CDR2 as SQIVND (reference sequence). CDR3: CASSMSREETQYF. The CDR3, as DNA: TGTGCCAGTAGTATGTCCAGGGAAGAGACCCAGTACTTC.